This record concerns one T cell receptor beta chain sequence. Its target is unknown. The CDR3 contains 14 residues. V was clipped by 5 bases and J by 6 bases; unmatched bases: 8. The germline gives CDR1 SGHTA, CDR2 FQGNSA. The source of the sample is a study of beta chain features in type 1 diabetes. General study findings and limits: In all four CD4+ subsets, TCRB CDR3 length was significantly, moderately reduced in type 1 diabetes. Cells carrying high TCR expression could end up over-represented when cDNA is sequenced.

Every isolated RNA sample was fully reverse transcribed, so sequencing captured expressed TCRB transcripts. Profiling relied on immunoSEQ multiplex PCR, and the TCRdb table lists in-frame clones only, not all of them. Of some 230,000 clones in the sample, around 10% were seen once. A single heparinised blood sample, averaging about 120 mL, was obtained per donor. Populations isolated by sorting all had purity greater than 95%. V usage is TRBV7-2 and J usage is TRBJ2-5; TRBD2 matches at 8 bases. Input material: naive CD4+ T cells from blood. The clonotype was recovered from a woman between 18 and 29 years old in good health. The CDR3 coding sequence is TGTGCCAGCAGCCCAGCGGGAGTGGAAAAGACCCAGTACTTC. Protein: CASSPAGVEKTQYF. The full variable domain, completed using reference TRBV7-2 and TRBJ2-5, is GAGVSQSPSNKVTEKGKDVELRCDPISGHTALYWYRQSLGQGLEFLIYFQGNSAPDKSGLPSDRFSAERTGGSVSTLTIQRTQQEDSAVYLCASSPAGVEKTQYFGPGTRLLVL.